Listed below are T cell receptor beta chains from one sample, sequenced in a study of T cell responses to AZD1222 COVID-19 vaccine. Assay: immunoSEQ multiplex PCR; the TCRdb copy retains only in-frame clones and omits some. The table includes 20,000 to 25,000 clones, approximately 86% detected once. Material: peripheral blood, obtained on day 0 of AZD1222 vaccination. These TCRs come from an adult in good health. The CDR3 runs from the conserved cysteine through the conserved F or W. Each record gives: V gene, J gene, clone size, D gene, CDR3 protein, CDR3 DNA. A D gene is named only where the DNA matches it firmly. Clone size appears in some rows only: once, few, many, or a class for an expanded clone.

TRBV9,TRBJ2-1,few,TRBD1,CASSFGQGIYNEQFF,TGTGCCAGCAGTTTCGGACAGGGGATTTACAATGAGCAGTTCTTC
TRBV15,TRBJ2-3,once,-,CATSKAISTDTQYF,TGTGCCACCAGCAAAGCGATCAGCACAGATACGCAGTATTTT
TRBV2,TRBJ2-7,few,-,CASNVGGLDEQYF,TGTGCCAGCAATGTAGGGGGTTTGGACGAGCAGTACTTC
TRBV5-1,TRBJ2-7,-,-,CASSLEGDAWVSYEQYF,TGCGCCAGCAGCTTGGAGGGGGACGCATGGGTCTCCTACGAGCAGTACTTC
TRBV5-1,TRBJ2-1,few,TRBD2,CASCTSGGTYDNEQFF,TGCGCCAGCTGCACCAGCGGGGGGACTTATGACAATGAGCAGTTCTTC
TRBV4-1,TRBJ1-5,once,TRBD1,CASSQETGEQPQHF,TGCGCCAGCAGCCAAGAAACAGGGGAACAGCCCCAGCATTTT
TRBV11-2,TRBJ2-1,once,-,CASSGPQDTRNEQFF,TGTGCCAGCAGCGGGCCGCAGGACACCCGCAATGAGCAGTTCTTC
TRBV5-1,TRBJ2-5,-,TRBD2,CASSLESSSGATQETQYF,TGCGCCAGCAGCTTGGAATCTTCTAGCGGGGCGACACAAGAGACCCAGTACTTC
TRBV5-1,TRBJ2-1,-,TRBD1,CASSLGDRGSEQFF,TGCGCCAGCAGCCTTGGAGACAGGGGTAGTGAGCAGTTCTTC
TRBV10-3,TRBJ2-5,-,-,CAIRNEEQGPGETQYF,TGTGCCATCAGAAACGAGGAACAGGGACCGGGGGAGACCCAGTACTTC
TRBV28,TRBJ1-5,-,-,CASSSGWGNQPQHF,TGTGCCAGCAGTTCCGGATGGGGCAATCAGCCCCAGCATTTT
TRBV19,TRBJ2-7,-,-,CASQGGNSYEQYF,TGTGCCTCCCAAGGGGGGAACTCCTACGAGCAGTACTTC
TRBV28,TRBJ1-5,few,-,CASSSPGYPISNQPQHF,TGTGCCAGCAGTTCCCCAGGGTACCCAATTAGCAATCAGCCCCAGCATTTT
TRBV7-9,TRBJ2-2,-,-,CASSSRGTNTGELFF,TGTGCCAGCAGCTCCCGGGGGACGAACACCGGGGAGCTGTTTTTT
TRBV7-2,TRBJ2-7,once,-,CASSWGHGSSYEQYF,TGTGCCAGCAGCTGGGGACACGGGAGCTCCTACGAGCAGTACTTC
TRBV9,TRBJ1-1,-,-,CASSVGTNTEAFF,TGTGCCAGCAGCGTAGGCACGAACACTGAAGCTTTCTTT
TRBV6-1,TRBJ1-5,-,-,CASSERDQPQHF,TGTGCCAGCAGTGAAAGGGACCAGCCCCAGCATTTT
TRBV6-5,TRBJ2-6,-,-,CASSPTHAGANVLTF,TGTGCCAGCTCCCCGACCCATGCGGGGGCCAACGTCCTGACTTTC
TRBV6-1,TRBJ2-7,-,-,CASSEVLGAAYEQYF,TGTGCCAGCAGTGAAGTGCTCGGGGCAGCCTACGAGCAGTACTTC
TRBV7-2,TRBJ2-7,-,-,CASSLQGYEQYF,TGTGCCAGCAGCTTACAGGGCTACGAGCAGTACTTC
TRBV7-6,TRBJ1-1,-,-,CASSPNVVSTEAFF,TGTGCCAGCAGCCCTAATGTGGTTTCCACTGAAGCTTTCTTT
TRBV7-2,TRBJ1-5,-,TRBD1,CASSTGQGYNQPQHF,TGTGCCAGCAGCACGGGACAGGGATACAATCAGCCCCAGCATTTT
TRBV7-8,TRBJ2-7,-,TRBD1,CASSPRDRGSYEQYF,TGTGCCAGCAGCCCCCGGGACAGGGGGTCCTACGAGCAGTACTTC
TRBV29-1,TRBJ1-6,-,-,CSGSPQGNNSPLHF,TGCAGCGGATCCCCACAAGGGAATAATTCACCCCTCCACTTT
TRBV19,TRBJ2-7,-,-,CASRLTPDTYEQYF,TGTGCCAGTAGATTGACTCCCGACACCTACGAGCAGTACTTC
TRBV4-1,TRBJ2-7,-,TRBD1,CASSQDLTGEQYF,TGCGCCAGCAGCCAAGATCTTACAGGGGAACAGTACTTC
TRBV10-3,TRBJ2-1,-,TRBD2,CAISDYVAGGEQFF,TGTGCCATCAGTGATTACGTAGCGGGGGGGGAGCAGTTCTTC
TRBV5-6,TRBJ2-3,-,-,CASSLTGTTDTQYF,TGTGCCAGCAGCTTGACAGGGACTACAGATACGCAGTATTTT
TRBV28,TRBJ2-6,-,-,CASSSFRGYSPFSGANVLTF,TGTGCCAGCAGTTCGTTCCGGGGCTATTCGCCCTTCTCTGGGGCCAACGTCCTGACTTTC
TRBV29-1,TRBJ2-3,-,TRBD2,CSANGLAGGADTQYF,TGCAGCGCCAACGGACTAGCGGGAGGGGCAGATACGCAGTATTTT
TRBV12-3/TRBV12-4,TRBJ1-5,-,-,CASSDQGQPQHF,TGTGCCAGCAGCGATCAGGGACAGCCCCAGCATTTT
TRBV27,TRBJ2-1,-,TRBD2,CASSSIAGGPYNEQFF,TGTGCCAGCAGTTCGATAGCGGGAGGGCCCTACAATGAGCAGTTCTTC
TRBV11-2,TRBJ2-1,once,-,CASSLQANEQFF,TGTGCCAGCAGCCTCCAAGCCAATGAGCAGTTCTTC